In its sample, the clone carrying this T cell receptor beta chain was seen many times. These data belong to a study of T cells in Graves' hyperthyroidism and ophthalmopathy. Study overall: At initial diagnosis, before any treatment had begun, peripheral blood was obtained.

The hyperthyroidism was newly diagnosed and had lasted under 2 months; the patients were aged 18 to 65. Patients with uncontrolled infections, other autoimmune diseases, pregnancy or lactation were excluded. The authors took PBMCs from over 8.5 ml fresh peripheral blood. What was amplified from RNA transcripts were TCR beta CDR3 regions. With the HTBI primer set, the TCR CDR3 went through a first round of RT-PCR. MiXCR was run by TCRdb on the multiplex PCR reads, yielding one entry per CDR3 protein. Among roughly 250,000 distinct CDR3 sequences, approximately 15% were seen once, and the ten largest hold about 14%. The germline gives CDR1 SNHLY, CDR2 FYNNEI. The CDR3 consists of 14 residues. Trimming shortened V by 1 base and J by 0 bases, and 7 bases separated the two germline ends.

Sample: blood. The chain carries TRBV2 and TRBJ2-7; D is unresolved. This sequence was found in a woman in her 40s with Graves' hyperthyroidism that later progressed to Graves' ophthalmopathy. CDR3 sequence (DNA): TGTGCCAGCAGTGAAGAATCGTACTCCTACGAGCAGTACTTC. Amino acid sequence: CASSEESYSYEQYF.